Described below is a single T cell receptor beta chain sequence and its context. The source of the sample is a study of technical replicates of blood from several donors. The assay was immunoSEQ multiplex PCR, and TCRdb's table has in-frame clones only and misses some. The sample shows 55,000 to 75,000 clones, 91% of them seen only once. CDR1 is MGHRA and CDR2 is YSYEKL in the germline V gene. With V trimmed by 4 bases and J by 6 bases, 1 base remained unmatched. The CDR3 consists of 12 residues. The TCR originated in a human donor in good health. Some clones in this sample may be carry-over from other donors' samples. The sequenced sample was PBMCs. V usage is TRBV4-1 and J usage is TRBJ2-3, with 7 bases that match TRBD2. Here the CDR3 DNA reads TGCGCCAGCAGCCGGGGGGGGGATACGCAGTATTTT. Translated, it gives CASSRGGDTQYF.